This T cell receptor beta chain was captured by sequencing in a study of blood T cell repertoires in COVID-19. About the research overall: There were acute and convalescent COVID-19 samples, and they came from the United States, Italy and Spain. T cells, B-cell-depleted T cells, or PBMCs provided the cDNA or gDNA that served as material.

Original data processing: Quantification of nucleated cells was approximated via reference gene primer amplification. The protocol was immunoSEQ multiplex PCR, while the TCRdb copy is restricted to in-frame clones and leaves out a portion. That table furnishes V, J and clone size, whereas the DNA furnished D and trimming. This sample has 200,000 to 300,000 clones, with approximately 88% found just once. V lost 0 bases and J lost 3; bases outside the gene matches: 2. The CDR3 totals 14 residues. CDR1 is SGDLS and CDR2 is YYNGEE in the germline V gene. The study assigned cohorts using participant-reported clinical history.

This sequence joins TRBV9 and TRBJ2-7; TRBD1 agrees at 8 bases. The source of this sequence is a middle-aged woman with acute COVID-19. Sequencing was performed on PBMCs or T cells enriched from blood (not recorded which). As DNA, the CDR3 is TGTGCCAGCAGCGTAGAAGGGACAGGCTACGAGCAGTACTTC. Its protein product is CASSVEGTGYEQYF.